A single sample gave rise to the 21 T cell receptor beta chains below, sequenced in a study of control samples from healthy donors and cancer patients. The assay was immunoSEQ multiplex PCR, and TCRdb's table has in-frame clones only and misses some. Among some 410,000 clones listed, over 75% were seen once. Sequences were obtained from PBMCs. These receptors originate from a man between 35 and 55 years old with head and neck cancer.

The chain uses TRBV5-1 and TRBJ1-3; 7 bases are a match to TRBD1. Trimming at V came to 1 base and at J to 0 bases, leaving 10 bases not matched to a gene. The CDR3 runs to 18 residues. Looked up from germline, CDR1 is SGHRS and CDR2 is YFSETQ. The CDR3 reads CASSLQPGQSSSGNTIYF. In DNA, the CDR3 is TGCGCCAGCAGCTTGCAACCGGGACAGTCCAGCTCTGGAAACACCATATATTTT.

This chain links TRBV2 with TRBJ1-5; D gene uncertain. Germline CDR1 is SNHLY and CDR2 is FYNNEI. CDR3 length: 15 amino acids. V was clipped by 1 base and J by 0 bases, with 7 bases between them. The CDR3 DNA reads TGTGCCAGCAGTGAAGGCAGCCTTAGCAATCAGCCCCAGCATTTT. It translates to CASSEGSLSNQPQHF.

The chain couples TRBV6-5 to TRBJ2-4; D possibly corresponds to TRBD1 (6 bases). Trimming removed 5 bases at V and 1 base at J, with 9 bases between. The CDR3 runs 14 residues. The V gene's germline CDR1 is MNHEY and CDR2 SVGAGI. The CDR3 loop is CASSRQGAKNIQYF. Here the CDR3 DNA reads TGTGCCAGCAGTCGTCAGGGGGCCAAAAACATTCAGTACTTC.

The V and J genes are TRBV18 and TRBJ1-2; 9 bases fit TRBD1. The CDR3 has 16 residues. The germline V gene encodes CDR1 KGHSH and CDR2 LQKENI. J was trimmed by 3 bases and V by 4 bases; bases with no gene match: 9. This CDR3 reads CASSLGQGPDYYGYTF. CDR3 sequence (DNA): TGTGCCAGCTCACTAGGACAGGGGCCCGATTACTATGGCTACACCTTC.

The chain combines TRBV28 with TRBJ1-5; D might be TRBD1 (5 bases). The CDR3 is made up of 13 amino acids. The germline gives CDR1 MDHEN, CDR2 SYDVKM. Trimming removed 3 bases from V and 6 bases from J, with 9 bases in between. CDR3 region: CASSLRGSQPQHF. The CDR3 DNA sequence: TGTGCCAGCAGTTTGAGGGGATCTCAGCCCCAGCATTTT.

The chain employs TRBV11-3 and TRBJ1-1; 7 bases agree with TRBD1. In germline, CDR1 is SGHNT, CDR2 YENEEA. V shed 6 bases and J 1 base; nucleotides not matched to a gene: 17. The CDR3 consists of 18 residues. This CDR3 is CASSSKIGTVTENTEAFF. The CDR3 DNA sequence: TGTGCCAGCAGTTCTAAGATTGGGACAGTTACAGAGAACACTGAAGCTTTCTTT.

J is TRBJ1-2 and V is TRBV30; 7 nucleotides match TRBD1. V lost 0 bases, J lost 3 bases, and 7 bases stayed unmatched. This CDR3 has 15 amino acids. Germline assignment: CDR1 GTSNPN and CDR2 SVGIG (reference sequence). CDR3 sequence (DNA): TGTGCCTGGAGTGTAGAAGGGGGCCAAGACTATGGCTACACCTTC. This translates into CAWSVEGGQDYGYTF.

V gene TRBV6-1 combines with J gene TRBJ2-7; TRBD2 matches at 11 bases. The CDR3 runs 14 residues. Germline CDR1 reads MNHNS; CDR2 reads SASEGT. V was clipped by 3 bases and J by 3 bases; unmatched bases: 1. The CDR3 spells CASSDLAGGYEQYF. The CDR3 DNA sequence: TGTGCCAGCAGTGATCTAGCGGGAGGCTACGAGCAGTACTTC.

The chain's CDR3 is CSAGTGDEQFF. The CDR3 DNA reads as TGCAGTGCTGGTACAGGGGATGAGCAGTTCTTC. This chain connects TRBV20-1 to TRBJ2-1, with 7 nucleotides matching TRBD1. The length of the CDR3 is 11 residues. CDR1 is DFQATT, CDR2 SNEGSKA, per germline (reference sequence). Trimming cost V 5 bases and J 8 bases; bases outside gene matches: 3.

The chain has TRBV19 and TRBJ2-2, with 13 bases identical to TRBD2. With 5 bases clipped from V and 7 bases from J, the junction kept 7 bases outside the gene matches. The length of the CDR3 is 16 residues. The germline gives CDR1 LNHDA, CDR2 SQIVND (reference sequence). The CDR3 DNA reads TGTGCCAGTAGTGCCCGGACTAGCGGGGGTTTCGGGGAGCTGTTTTTT. The encoded protein is CASSARTSGGFGELFF.

The chain employs TRBV2 and TRBJ1-5, with a weak D call TRBD1 (5 bases). Looked up from germline, CDR1 is SNHLY and CDR2 is FYNNEI. Trimming shortened V by 4 bases and J by 4 bases, and 11 bases separated the two germline ends. The CDR3 runs to 14 residues. This chain's CDR3 is CASSARQSNQPQHF. CDR3 coding DNA: TGTGCCAGCAGTGCAAGACAGAGTAATCAGCCCCAGCATTTT.

The chain has TRBV7-3 and TRBJ2-1, with 9 nucleotides matching TRBD1. The CDR3 sequence is 15 residues long. Germline CDR1 is SGHTA and CDR2 is FQGTGA. V gave up 10 bases and J gave up 3 bases; unmatched junction bases: 10. The CDR3 sequence is CATKKTDRGYNEQFF. The CDR3 nucleotides are TGTGCCACCAAAAAGACGGACAGGGGCTACAATGAGCAGTTCTTC.

V and J are TRBV7-8 and TRBJ2-7; the D is unclear. This CDR3 region has 14 residues. CDR1 is SGHVS and CDR2 is FQNEAQ in the germline V gene. With 2 bases removed from V and 3 bases from J, the gap between germline ends came to 11 bases. CDR3 bases: TGTGCCAGCAGCTTAAAAGGGAATGGCTACGAGCAGTACTTC. Its protein product is CASSLKGNGYEQYF. Full variable domain (rest looked up from reference TRBV7-8 and TRBJ2-7): GAGVSQSPRYKVAKRGQDVALRCDPISGHVSLFWYQQALGQGPEFLTYFQNEAQLDKSGLPSDRFFAERPEGSVSTLKIQRTQQEDSAVYLCASSLKGNGYEQYFGPGTRLTVT.

The chain combines TRBV6-5 with TRBJ2-1, with unresolved D. Germline loops: CDR1 MNHEY, CDR2 SVGAGI. The ends were cut back, 3 bases at V and 4 bases at J, with 16 bases in the middle. CDR3 length: 16 residues. The CDR3 nucleotides read TGTGCCAGCAGTTATCAGGTGGAAGCTGGATACAATGAGCAGTTCTTC. This translates into CASSYQVEAGYNEQFF.

The gene calls are TRBV9 and TRBJ2-5; 9 bases line up with TRBD1. The junction had 12 bases not matched to a gene; V was cut back by 4 bases and J by 5 bases. This CDR3 has 16 residues. The germline CDR1 and CDR2 sequences are SGDLS and YYNGEE. CDR3 sequence: CASSPDRGRSVETQYF. The CDR3 DNA reads TGTGCCAGCAGCCCGGACAGGGGCCGGTCGGTGGAGACCCAGTACTTC.

This chain links TRBV5-1 with TRBJ1-5, with TRBD1 matching 9 bases. Per germline, CDR1 SGHRS and CDR2 YFSETQ. V lost 0 bases to trimming and J lost 2 bases; unmatched junction nucleotides: 3. The CDR3 runs to 16 residues. The CDR3, as DNA: TGCGCCAGCAGCTTGGAGACAGGGGGGGGCAATCAGCCCCAGCATTTT. It encodes CASSLETGGGNQPQHF.

The chain combines TRBV29-1 with TRBJ2-2; no reliable D call. Per the germline V gene, CDR1 is SQVTM and CDR2 is ANQGSEA. There are 15 residues in the CDR3. V lost 1 base and J 0 bases, leaving 9 bases between the germline ends. The CDR3 DNA reads as TGCAGCGTTGAAGTAGGGCCCTCGAACACCGGGGAGCTGTTTTTT. Translating it yields CSVEVGPSNTGELFF.

This chain uses TRBV28 with TRBJ2-5; 11 bases are a match to TRBD2. CDR1 MDHEN and CDR2 SYDVKM come from the germline V gene. There are 15 residues in the CDR3. Losses at the gene ends were 2 bases for V and 1 base for J; bases not matched to a gene: 0. The CDR3 loop reads CASSLGTSGQETQYF. CDR3 DNA sequence: TGTGCCAGCAGTTTAGGGACTAGCGGCCAAGAGACCCAGTACTTC.

The genes are TRBV10-2 and TRBJ2-5; 11 bases match TRBD2. With 8 bases clipped from V and 1 base from J, the junction kept 3 bases outside the gene matches. The CDR3 length is 14 residues. Germline CDR1 WSHSY, CDR2 SAAADI. The CDR3 DNA sequence: TGCGCCAGCCGACTAGCGGGGCTCCAAGAGACCCAGTACTTC. This sequence encodes CASRLAGLQETQYF.

The V gene is TRBV28, the J gene TRBJ2-1; 7 bases match TRBD1. Germline V gene data show CDR1 as MDHEN and CDR2 as SYDVKM. V was clipped by 7 bases and J by 7 bases; unmatched bases: 16. This CDR3 region has 16 residues. The CDR3 coding sequence is TGTGCCAGCACACGAGGGGGCGGCGTAATAGGGAATGAGCAGTTCTTC. It encodes CASTRGGGVIGNEQFF.

The rearrangement links TRBV4-1 to TRBJ2-1, with D perhaps matching TRBD1 (6 bases). Germline V gene sequence: CDR1 MGHRA, CDR2 YSYEKL. This CDR3 is built from 18 residues. Trimming removed 0 bases at V and 2 bases at J, with 17 bases between. In DNA form, the CDR3 reads TGCGCCAGCAGCCAAGACTACAGGGACGTAGGGACCTACAATGAGCAGTTCTTC. Amino acids: CASSQDYRDVGTYNEQFF.